This T cell receptor beta chain comes out of a study of control samples from healthy donors and cancer patients (TCRdb year 2020). The germline V gene specifies SNHLY as CDR1 and FYNNEI as CDR2. Trimmed from V: 5 bases; trimmed from J: 4 bases; junction bases lacking a gene match: 4. Including the terminal cysteine and phenylalanine, the CDR3 comprises 14 residues. The entry retains the CDR3 DNA only, 42 bases that are in frame from base 1. Comments on this clone: It lacks a known antigen. No base quality information exists; no much larger clone differs at one position.

The library relied on the immunoSEQ multiplex PCR assay. TCRdb holds this immuneACCESS table with in-frame rearrangements only. Some clones are missing; in checked studies, unresolved V genes explain under half, and the rest has no known cause. This sample has about 170,000 clones in its table, and roughly nine tenths of those were observed once. Together, the top ten hold over 1.2% of the sample. Material for sequencing was blood. The clonotype originates from a woman aged 25 to 45 in good health. Recombination linked TRBV2 to TRBJ1-4, with 7 junctional bases fitting TRBD1. Here is the DNA: TGTGCCAGCAGTACGACAGGGCGTAATGAAAAACTGTTTTTT. Its protein product is CASSTTGRNEKLFF.